This TCR beta chain was retrieved from a study of control samples from healthy donors and cancer patients. The CDR3 consists of 11 residues. The V end was cut by 3 bases, the J end by 6 bases, with 5 bases between. Germline CDR1 is SGHAT and CDR2 is FQDESV (reference sequence). The assay was immunoSEQ multiplex PCR, and TCRdb's table has in-frame clones only and misses some. Found here are some 120,000 clones, around 87% of them singletons; the top ten hold approximately 2.9%. V and J are TRBV11-1 and TRBJ1-1; D ambiguous. The clonotype originates from a man aged 55-75 years in good health. Material: blood. The chain's CDR3 is CASSFSAEAFF. DNA for the CDR3: TGTGCCAGCAGCTTTAGTGCTGAAGCTTTCTTT.